This T cell receptor beta chain was recorded in a study of graft-versus-host responses after intestinal transplantation. Germline lookup yields CDR1 SGHRS and CDR2 YFSETQ. This CDR3 contains 14 residues. With 1 base clipped from V and 8 bases from J, the junction kept 5 bases outside the gene matches. This clone is medium-sized (0.01 to 0.1%). Assay: immunoSEQ multiplex PCR; the TCRdb copy retains only in-frame clones and omits some. Here the sample spans under 20,000 clones, approximately 30% being singletons. This receptor was obtained from a human patient who received an intestinal transplant. The chain employs TRBV5-1 and TRBJ2-1; 8 bases fit TRBD1. The source material was alloreactive CD4+ T cells from a mixed lymphocyte reaction culture, sampled before intestinal transplant. The subset: CFSE-low proliferating T cells sorted from roughly 6-day pre-transplant mixed lymphocyte reaction (GvH or HvG direction). The CDR3 coding sequence is TGCGCCAGCAGCTTGCCCAACAGGGGGGATGAGCAGTTCTTC. Amino acids: CASSLPNRGDEQFF.